One and the same sample provided the 15 T cell receptor gamma chains below, sequenced in a study of Vδ1+ human thymocytes. Extracted RNA was reverse transcribed into cDNA. Multiplex PCR used pooled V-gene forward primers and a constant-region reverse primer to amplify CDR3s. TCRdb re-called the multiplex PCR reads via CATT. The sample yields around 30,000 gamma-chain clones, more than 15% seen once. Antigens for these TCRs are unknown. Whole-study results and caveats: Thymic TRG and TRD repertoires appeared highly polyclonal, with Gaussian CDR3 length distributions.

Material: Vdelta1+ gamma-delta thymocytes from the thymus. Subset in this sample: FACS-sorted CD3+ TCRalphabeta- TCRVdelta1+ TCRVdelta2- thymocytes. These receptors all stem from a boy in the first two years of life who had congenital heart surgery.

As to this clone: One end of the junction does not line up with germline, which may come from a read error. This sample also contains other DNA sequences that code for the same CDR3. V is TRGV9 and J is TRGJP. The germline V gene has CDR1 GITISATS and CDR2 ISYDGTV (reference sequence). This CDR3 spans 17 amino acids. This chain's CDR3 is CALWEVDWGLGKKIKVF. The CDR3 DNA is TGCGCCTTGTGGGAGGTGGACTGGGGGTTGGGCAAAAAAATCAAGGTATTT.

Concerning this clone itself: The same CDR3 also results from other DNA sequences found in this sample. The chain recombines TRGV9 with TRGJ1 or TRGJ2. The V gene's germline CDR1 is GITISATS and CDR2 ISYDGTV (reference sequence). The CDR3 contains 11 residues. After removal of 5 bases from V and 6 bases from J, the junction contained 4 bases not matched to a gene. For the CDR3, the DNA is TGTGCCTTGTGGGGGCGTTATAAGAAACTCTTT. It translates to CALWGRYKKLF.

This clone was seen only a few times. V is TRGV9 and J is TRGJP. The germline V gene has CDR1 GITISATS and CDR2 ISYDGTV (reference sequence). The CDR3 consists of 17 residues. V shed 2 bases and J 4 bases; nucleotides not matched to a gene: 5. The DNA of the CDR3 is TGTGCCTTGTGGGAGGCCTTTCAAGAGTTGGGCAAAAAAATCAAGGTATTT. This codes for CALWEAFQELGKKIKVF.

The chain has TRGV4 and TRGJ1 or TRGJ2. The CDR3 totals 13 residues. After removal of 6 bases from V and 3 bases from J, the junction contained 8 bases not matched to a gene. Germline CDR1 is EGSTGY and CDR2 is YDSYTSSV. CDR3 residues: CATWIILYYKKLF. The DNA for the CDR3 is TGTGCCACCTGGATAATCCTTTATTATAAGAAACTCTTT.

This clone has a handful of counts. This sequence joins TRGV4 and TRGJ1 or TRGJ2. This CDR3 is 15 amino acids long. Per the germline V gene, CDR1 is EGSTGY and CDR2 is YDSYTSSV. V shed 1 base and J 10 bases; nucleotides not matched to a gene: 16. The CDR3 protein is CATWDGPTPFGKKLF. The CDR3, as DNA: TGTGCCACCTGGGATGGCCCTACCCCTTTTGGGAAGAAACTCTTT.

This clone was detected only a few times. This chain uses TRGV9 with TRGJP1. The length of the CDR3 is 14 residues. The junction had 3 bases not matched to a gene; V was cut back by 5 bases and J by 0 bases. Germline V gene lookup returns CDR1 GITISATS and CDR2 ISYDGTV (reference sequence). CDR3 sequence reads: CALWGDTTGWFKIF. The DNA of the CDR3 is TGTGCCTTGTGGGGGGATACCACTGGTTGGTTCAAGATATTT.

By share, this clone ranks as medium-sized (0.01 to 0.1%). This rearrangement joins TRGV8 to TRGJP2. Germline-derived CDR1 and CDR2 are VENAVY and YDSYNSRV. The CDR3 has 10 residues. Trimming at V came to 3 bases and at J to 11 bases, leaving 0 bases not matched to a gene. The chain's CDR3 is CATWDWIKTF. The CDR3 coding sequence is TGTGCCACCTGGGATTGGATCAAGACGTTT.

The chain combines TRGV9 with TRGJ1 or TRGJ2. This CDR3 contains 11 residues. From germline, CDR1 is GITISATS and CDR2 ISYDGTV (reference sequence). Trimming cost V 4 bases and J 10 bases; bases outside gene matches: 7. The CDR3 sequence: CALWDPMKKLF. As DNA, the CDR3 is TGTGCCTTGTGGGACCCCATGAAGAAACTCTTT.

This clone has a handful of counts. The chain recombines TRGV9 with TRGJP2. CDR1 and CDR2 from the germline V gene are GITISATS and ISYDGTV (reference sequence). The CDR3 length is 15 residues. The V and J ends lost 0 bases and 6 bases, in that order; junction bases with no gene match: 7. The CDR3 loop is CALWEVPTGDWIKTF. CDR3 bases: TGTGCCTTGTGGGAGGTGCCGACGGGTGATTGGATCAAGACGTTT.

This clone was detected a few times. A clone one base away is much larger, so this may be a read error. The chain has TRGV3 and TRGJ1 or TRGJ2. This CDR3 has 10 residues. Trimming at V came to 3 bases and at J to 9 bases, leaving 2 bases not matched to a gene. Germline-derived CDR1 and CDR2 are VTNTFY and YDVSTARD (reference sequence). CDR3 sequence reads: CATWDFKKLF. CDR3 coding DNA: TGTGCCACCTGGGACTTTAAGAAACTCTTT.

V and J are TRGV9 and TRGJ1 or TRGJ2. The V gene end was trimmed by 0 bases and the J gene end by 4 bases; junction bases not matched to a gene: 12. CDR3 length: 16 residues. CDR1 is GITISATS and CDR2 is ISYDGTV in the germline V gene (reference sequence). The CDR3 sequence: CALWEVQGDPYYKKLF. CDR3 in DNA: TGTGCCTTGTGGGAGGTGCAAGGGGATCCATATTATAAGAAACTCTTT.

This clone appeared a few times. The gene calls are TRGV9 and TRGJP2. CDR1 is GITISATS and CDR2 is ISYDGTV in the germline V gene (reference sequence). The CDR3 has 12 amino acids. V dropped 5 bases and J dropped 7; count of bases not matched to a gene: 4. The CDR3 DNA follows: TGTGCCTTGTGGGTGCCTGATTGGATCAAGACGTTT. Its protein is CALWVPDWIKTF.

This clone occurred a few times. The gene calls are TRGV8 and TRGJ1 or TRGJ2. Looked up from germline, CDR1 is VENAVY and CDR2 is YDSYNSRV. With 3 bases clipped from V and 4 bases from J, the junction kept 6 bases outside the gene matches. The CDR3 is made up of 13 amino acids. The DNA for the CDR3 is TGTGCCACCTGGGATGGAGTCTATTATAAGAAACTCTTT. Amino acids: CATWDGVYYKKLF.

The chain uses TRGV4 and TRGJ1 or TRGJ2. Looked up from germline, CDR1 is EGSTGY and CDR2 is YDSYTSSV. The CDR3 totals 11 residues. V lost 1 base and J lost 11; bases outside the gene matches: 5. CDR3 region: CATWDGGEKLF. CDR3 sequence (DNA): TGTGCCACCTGGGATGGAGGTGAGAAACTCTTT.

The chain joins TRGV4 to TRGJ1 or TRGJ2. The CDR3 loop spans 14 amino acids. The junction had 3 bases not matched to a gene; V was cut back by 1 base and J by 0 bases. Germline values: CDR1 EGSTGY, CDR2 YDSYTSSV. The CDR3 sequence is CATWDGKNYYKKLF. DNA of the CDR3: TGTGCCACCTGGGATGGCAAGAATTATTATAAGAAACTCTTT.